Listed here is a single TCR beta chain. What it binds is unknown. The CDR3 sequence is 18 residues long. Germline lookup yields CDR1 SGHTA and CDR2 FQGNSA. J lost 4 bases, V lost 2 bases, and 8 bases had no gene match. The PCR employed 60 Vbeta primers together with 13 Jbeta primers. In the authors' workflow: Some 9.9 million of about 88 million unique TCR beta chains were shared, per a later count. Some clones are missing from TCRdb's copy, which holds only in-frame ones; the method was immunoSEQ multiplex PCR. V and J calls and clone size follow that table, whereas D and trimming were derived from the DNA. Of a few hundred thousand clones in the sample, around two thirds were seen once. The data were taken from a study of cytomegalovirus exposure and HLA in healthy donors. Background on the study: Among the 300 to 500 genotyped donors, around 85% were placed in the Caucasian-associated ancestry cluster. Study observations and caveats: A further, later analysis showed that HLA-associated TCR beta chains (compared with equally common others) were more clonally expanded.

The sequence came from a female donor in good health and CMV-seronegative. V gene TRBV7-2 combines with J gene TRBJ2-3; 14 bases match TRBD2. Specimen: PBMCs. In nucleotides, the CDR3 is TGTGCCAGCAGCTTACAACGACTAGCGGGAGGGTGGGCAGATACGCAGTATTTT. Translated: CASSLQRLAGGWADTQYF. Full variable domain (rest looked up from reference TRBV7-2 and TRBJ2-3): GAGVSQSPSNKVTEKGKDVELRCDPISGHTALYWYRQSLGQGLEFLIYFQGNSAPDKSGLPSDRFSAERTGGSVSTLTIQRTQQEDSAVYLCASSLQRLAGGWADTQYFGPGTRLTVL.